Only a few counts were recorded for the clone carrying this T cell receptor beta chain. The source of the sample is a study of identical twins. In germline, CDR1 is SEHNR, CDR2 FQNEAQ (reference sequence). This CDR3 has 13 residues. The V end was cut by 6 bases, the J end by 4 bases, with 12 bases between. A universal primer site was incorporated via template switching, and the cDNA contained unique molecular identifiers. One entry per CDR3 protein results from TCRdb running MiXCR on the 5' RACE reads. The sample consists of about 190,000 distinct CDR3 sequences, roughly 15% of them appearing once. These data were likewise used in another study, on T cells expressing NK-cell markers.

Sequencing used CD8+ T cells sorted from blood. The chain carries TRBV7-9 and TRBJ2-5; D gene uncertain. The sequence was collected from a woman aged 18-29 years in good health. The CDR3 sequence: CASRPVLAETQYF. In DNA form, the CDR3 reads TGTGCCAGCAGACCAGTCCTGGCAGAGACCCAGTACTTC.